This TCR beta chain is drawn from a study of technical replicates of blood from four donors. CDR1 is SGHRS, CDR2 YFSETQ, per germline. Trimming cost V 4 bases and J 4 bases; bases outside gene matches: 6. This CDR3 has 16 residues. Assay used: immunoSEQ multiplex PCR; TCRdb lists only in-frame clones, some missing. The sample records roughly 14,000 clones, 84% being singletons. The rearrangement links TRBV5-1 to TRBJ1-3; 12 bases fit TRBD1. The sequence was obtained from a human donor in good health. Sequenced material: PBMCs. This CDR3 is CASSPGQGAGGNTIYF. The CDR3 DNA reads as TGCGCCAGCAGCCCGGGACAGGGGGCAGGAGGAAACACCATATATTTT. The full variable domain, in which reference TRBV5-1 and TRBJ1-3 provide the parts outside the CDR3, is KAGVTQTPRYLIKTRGQQVTLSCSPISGHRSVSWYQQTPGQGLQFLFEYFSETQRNKGNFPGRFSGRQFSNSRSEMNVSTLELGDSALYLCASSPGQGAGGNTIYFGEGSWLTVV.